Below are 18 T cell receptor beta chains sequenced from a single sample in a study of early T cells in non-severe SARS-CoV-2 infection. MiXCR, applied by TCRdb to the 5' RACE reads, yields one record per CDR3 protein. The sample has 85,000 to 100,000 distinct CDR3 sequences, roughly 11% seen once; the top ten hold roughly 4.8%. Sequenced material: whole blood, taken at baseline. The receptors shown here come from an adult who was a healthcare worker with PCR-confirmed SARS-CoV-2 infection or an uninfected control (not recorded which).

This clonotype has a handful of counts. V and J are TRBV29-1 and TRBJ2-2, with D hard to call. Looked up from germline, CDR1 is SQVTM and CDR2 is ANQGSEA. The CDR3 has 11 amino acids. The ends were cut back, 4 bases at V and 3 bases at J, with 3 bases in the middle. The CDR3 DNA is TGCAGCGTTGTCGACACCGGGGAGCTGTTTTTT. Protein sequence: CSVVDTGELFF.

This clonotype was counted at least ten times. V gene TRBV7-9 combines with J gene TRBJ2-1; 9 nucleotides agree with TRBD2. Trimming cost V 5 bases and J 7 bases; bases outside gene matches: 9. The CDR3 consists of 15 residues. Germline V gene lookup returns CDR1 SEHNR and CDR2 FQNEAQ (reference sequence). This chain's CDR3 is CASSLLSGSGNEQFF. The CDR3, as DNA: TGTGCCAGCAGCCTTCTTAGCGGGAGCGGGAATGAGCAGTTCTTC.

CDR3 in amino acids: CASSPHIGSGNTIYF. CDR3 nucleotides: TGTGCCAGCAGCCCCCACATCGGCTCTGGAAACACCATATATTTT. This rearrangement joins TRBV11-2 to TRBJ1-3; D is undetermined. This CDR3 has 15 residues. Trimming cost V 5 bases and J 0 bases, with 11 bases left between them. CDR1 and CDR2 from the germline V gene are SGHAT and FQNNGV. Filled out from reference TRBV11-2 and TRBJ1-3, the complete variable domain reads EAGVAQSPRYKIIEKRQSVAFWCNPISGHATLYWYQQILGQGPKLLIQFQNNGVVDDSQLPKDRFSAERLKGVDSTLKIQPAKLEDSAVYLCASSPHIGSGNTIYFGEGSWLTVV.

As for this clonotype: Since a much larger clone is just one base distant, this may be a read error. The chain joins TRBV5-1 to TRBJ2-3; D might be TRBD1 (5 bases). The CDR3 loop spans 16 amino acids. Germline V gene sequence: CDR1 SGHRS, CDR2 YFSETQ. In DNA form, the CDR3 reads TGCGCCGGCAGCTTGCAGGGAACTACTGGCACAGATACGCAGTATTTT. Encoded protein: CAGSLQGTTGTDTQYF.

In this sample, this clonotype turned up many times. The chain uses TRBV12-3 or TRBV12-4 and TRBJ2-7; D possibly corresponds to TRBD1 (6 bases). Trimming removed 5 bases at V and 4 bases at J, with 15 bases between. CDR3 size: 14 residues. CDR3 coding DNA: TGTGCCAGCAGTCCCCAGGGGTGGGCGTACGAGCAGTACTTC. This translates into CASSPQGWAYEQYF.

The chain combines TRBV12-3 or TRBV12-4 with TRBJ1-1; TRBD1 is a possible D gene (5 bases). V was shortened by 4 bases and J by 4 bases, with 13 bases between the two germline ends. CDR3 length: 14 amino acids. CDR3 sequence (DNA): TGTGCCAGCAGTTCCCAGGTGAGGGGCACTGAAGCTTTCTTT. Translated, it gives CASSSQVRGTEAFF.

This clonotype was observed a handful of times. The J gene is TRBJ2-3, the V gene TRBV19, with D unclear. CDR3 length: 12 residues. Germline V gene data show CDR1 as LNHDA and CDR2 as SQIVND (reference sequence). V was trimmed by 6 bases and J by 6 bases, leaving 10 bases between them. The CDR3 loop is CASSHRPDTQYF. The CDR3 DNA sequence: TGTGCCAGTAGCCACAGACCCGATACGCAGTATTTT.

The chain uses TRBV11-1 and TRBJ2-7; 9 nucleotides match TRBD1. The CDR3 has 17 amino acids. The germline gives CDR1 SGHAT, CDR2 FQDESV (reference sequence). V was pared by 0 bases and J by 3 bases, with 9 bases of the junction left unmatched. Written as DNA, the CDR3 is TGTGCCAGCAGCTTAGCGGGTATGCGGGACAGGGTCTACGAGCAGTACTTC. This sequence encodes CASSLAGMRDRVYEQYF.

The CDR3 DNA sequence: TGTGCCAGTAGTTCACAGGGTGATCAGCCCCAGCATTTT. This translates into CASSSQGDQPQHF. The rearrangement uses TRBV19 and TRBJ1-5; D is possibly TRBD1 (6 bases). CDR1 and CDR2 from the germline V gene are LNHDA and SQIVND (reference sequence). V gave up 5 bases and J gave up 5 bases, with 10 bases separating them. CDR3 length equals 13 residues.

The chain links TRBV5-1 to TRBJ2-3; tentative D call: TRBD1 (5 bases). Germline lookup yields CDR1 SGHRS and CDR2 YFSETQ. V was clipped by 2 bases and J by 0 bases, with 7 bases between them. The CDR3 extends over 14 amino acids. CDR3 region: CASSLQESTDTQYF. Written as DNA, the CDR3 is TGCGCCAGCAGCTTACAGGAGAGCACAGATACGCAGTATTTT.

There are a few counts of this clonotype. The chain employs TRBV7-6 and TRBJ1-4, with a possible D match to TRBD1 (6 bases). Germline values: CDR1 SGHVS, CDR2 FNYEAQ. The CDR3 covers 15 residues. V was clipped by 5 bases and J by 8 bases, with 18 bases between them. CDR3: CASSPSTGGYEKLFF. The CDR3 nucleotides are TGTGCCAGCAGCCCCTCGACCGGGGGCTACGAAAAACTGTTTTTT.

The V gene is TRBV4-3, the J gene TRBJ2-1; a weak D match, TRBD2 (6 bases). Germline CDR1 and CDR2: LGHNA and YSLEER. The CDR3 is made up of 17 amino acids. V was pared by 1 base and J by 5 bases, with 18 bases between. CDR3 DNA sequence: TGCGCCAGCAGCCAAGGCCCCGGCGGGACGAGCGACAATGAGCAGTTCTTC. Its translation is CASSQGPGGTSDNEQFF.

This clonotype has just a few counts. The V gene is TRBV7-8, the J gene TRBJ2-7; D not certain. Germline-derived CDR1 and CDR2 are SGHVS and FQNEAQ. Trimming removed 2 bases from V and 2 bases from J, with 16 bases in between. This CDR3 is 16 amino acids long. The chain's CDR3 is CASSLIPNLGTYEQYF. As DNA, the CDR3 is TGTGCCAGCAGCTTAATCCCTAACCTGGGGACCTACGAGCAGTACTTC. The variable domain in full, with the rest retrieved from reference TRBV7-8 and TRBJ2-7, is GAGVSQSPRYKVAKRGQDVALRCDPISGHVSLFWYQQALGQGPEFLTYFQNEAQLDKSGLPSDRFFAERPEGSVSTLKIQRTQQEDSAVYLCASSLIPNLGTYEQYFGPGTRLTVT.

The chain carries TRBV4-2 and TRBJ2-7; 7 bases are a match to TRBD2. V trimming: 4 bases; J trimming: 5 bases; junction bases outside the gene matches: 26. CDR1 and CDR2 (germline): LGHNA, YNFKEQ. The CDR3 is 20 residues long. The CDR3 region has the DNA TGTGCCAGCAGCCGAAGTGGGAATTGGGCTAGCGGAAAACTGGGGGACGAGCAGTACTTC. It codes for CASSRSGNWASGKLGDEQYF.

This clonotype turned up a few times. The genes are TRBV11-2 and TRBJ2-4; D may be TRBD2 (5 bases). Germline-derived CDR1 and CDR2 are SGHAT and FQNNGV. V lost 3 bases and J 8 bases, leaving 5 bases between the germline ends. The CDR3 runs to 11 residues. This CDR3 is CASSFGDIQYF. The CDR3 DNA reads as TGTGCCAGCAGCTTCGGGGACATTCAGTACTTC.

The CDR3 coding sequence is TGCAGCGTTGAGTCCCGTCAGAAGGGGGATAATGAGCAGTTCTTC. This sequence encodes CSVESRQKGDNEQFF. The chain joins TRBV29-1 to TRBJ2-1; TRBD1 might be the D (6 bases). Germline-derived CDR1 and CDR2 are SQVTM and ANQGSEA. The CDR3 is 15 residues long. The ends were cut back, 3 bases at V and 7 bases at J, with 19 bases in the middle.

CDR3 nucleotide sequence: TGTGCCAGCAGCCAAGGTAGTCAGCCCCAGCATTTT. Encoded protein: CASSQGSQPQHF. The V and J genes are TRBV3-1 and TRBJ1-5, with D uncertain. Trimming removed 1 base from V and 6 bases from J, with 4 bases in between. The CDR3 consists of 12 residues. From germline, CDR1 is LGHDT and CDR2 YNNKEL (reference sequence).

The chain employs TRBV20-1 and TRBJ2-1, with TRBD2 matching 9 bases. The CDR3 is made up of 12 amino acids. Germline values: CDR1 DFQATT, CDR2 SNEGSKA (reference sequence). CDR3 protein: CTQTSGYNEQFF. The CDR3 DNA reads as TGCACCCAGACTAGCGGATACAATGAGCAGTTCTTC.